This T cell receptor (beta chain) was captured in a study of T-cell memory formation after mild COVID-19. Turning to the study itself: Most TCR clusters belonged to a single donor. Study observations and caveats: Clones contracting day 15 to 85 were balanced CD4/CD8; later expanders leaned CD4+.

This clonotype has at least ten counts. The antigen is undetermined. The germline V gene has CDR1 SEHNR and CDR2 FQNEAQ (reference sequence). CDR3 length equals 15 residues. With V trimmed by 2 bases and J by 6 bases, 8 bases remained unmatched. TCRdb called the 5' RACE reads again in MiXCR, with one record for every CDR3 protein. The sample records about 13,000 distinct CDR3 sequences, about 11% being singletons. Sequencing used PBMCs or a T cell subset sorted from them (not recorded which). The V call is TRBV7-9, the J call TRBJ1-2, with 8 bases matching TRBD1. This TCR was sampled from an adult woman who had mild COVID-19 (a few samples of this study predate the infection). Cell type and time point are not known. The CDR3 reads CASSLPLAGGNGYTF. CDR3 nucleotide sequence: TGTGCCAGCAGCTTACCTCTGGCAGGGGGCAATGGCTACACCTTC.